This T cell receptor (beta chain) was found in a study of PD-L1 blockade in urothelial cancer. As for the study in general: Analysis of the blood was performed 3 weeks (second dose) and 6 weeks after treatment start.

This clone occurred a few times. Produced via immunoSEQ multiplex PCR; TCRdb's table is partial and in-frame only. The sample gives under 35,000 clones, roughly nine tenths of which show up once; about 7.8% is in the top ten. Time point in this sample: peripheral blood 6 weeks after treatment start. This CDR3 spans 14 amino acids. Trimming removed 3 bases from V and 2 bases from J, with 8 bases in between. Per the germline V gene, CDR1 is MNHEY and CDR2 is SMNVEV (reference sequence). J is TRBJ2-1 and V is TRBV27, with D hard to call. The TCR was taken from an elderly man with urothelial cancer. Material: PBMCs, obtained around atezolizumab (anti-PD-L1) treatment. CDR3 DNA: TGTGCCAGCAGTTTTGGCAACCCCTACAATGAGCAGTTCTTC. Amino acid sequence: CASSFGNPYNEQFF.